This T cell receptor (beta chain) was observed in a study of beta chain features in type 1 diabetes. This clone was recorded a few times. No antigen is known for it. Reverse transcribing all isolated RNA meant expressed TCRB transcripts were sequenced. Method: immunoSEQ multiplex PCR; TCRdb's copy keeps in-frame clones and lacks some. This sample yields about 740,000 clones, of which roughly 13% are seen a single time; 0.022% belongs to the top ten. Trimming took 1 base from V and 3 from J, leaving 13 bases between them. This CDR3 contains 17 residues. Germline CDR1 MNHEY, CDR2 SMNVEV (reference sequence). The study, taken as a whole, reports: Shorter TCRB CDR3s, moderately but significantly so, were found in Type 1 diabetes patients in all four CD4+ subsets. Patients' naive, central memory and regulatory TCRB repertoires appeared more alike than those of healthy donors.

Sample: naive CD4+ T cells from blood. The V call is TRBV27, the J call TRBJ1-6; D not certain. This sequence originates from a man between 18 and 35 years old with type 1 diabetes. For the CDR3, the DNA is TGTGCCAGCAGTTTATTGCTGGCCGGGCTCTATAATTCACCCCTCCACTTT. It encodes CASSLLLAGLYNSPLHF.